This entry lists 27 T cell receptor beta chains sequenced from one sample in a study of early T cells in non-severe SARS-CoV-2 infection. Each CDR3 protein gets one entry after TCRdb re-called the 5' RACE reads with MiXCR. The table lists about 22,000 distinct CDR3 sequences, 4.7% of them singletons. Sequencing was done on a sample of whole blood. These receptor sequences come from an adult who was a healthcare worker with PCR-confirmed SARS-CoV-2 infection or an uninfected control (not recorded which).

In its sample, this clonotype ranks as medium-sized (0.01 to 0.1%). The chain employs TRBV7-2 and TRBJ2-7; 9 bases map to TRBD1. CDR3 length: 16 residues. Trimming cost V 5 bases and J 3 bases; bases outside gene matches: 11. The germline V gene has CDR1 SGHTA and CDR2 FQGNSA. CDR3 residues: CASSQTPGQGFYEQYF. In nucleotides, the CDR3 is TGTGCCAGCAGCCAGACCCCGGGACAGGGATTCTACGAGCAGTACTTC.

At least ten counts were recorded for this clonotype. The J gene is TRBJ2-7, the V gene TRBV24-1; D gene unclear. The CDR3 spans 12 residues. V was pared by 4 bases and J by 12 bases, with 15 bases between. Germline CDR1 reads KGHDR; CDR2 reads SFDVKD. The CDR3 loop is CATSDSGPIGYF. The CDR3 DNA is TGTGCCACCAGTGACTCCGGACCCATTGGGTACTTC.

By share, this clonotype ranks as medium-sized. The chain joins TRBV2 to TRBJ2-3; 7 positions match TRBD2. V dropped 4 bases and J dropped 0; count of bases not matched to a gene: 4. The CDR3 runs 15 residues. In germline, CDR1 is SNHLY, CDR2 FYNNEI. The CDR3 sequence: CASSGPSGSTDTQYF. The CDR3 DNA is TGTGCCAGCAGTGGGCCTAGCGGTAGCACAGATACGCAGTATTTT. The entire variable domain, with the rest obtained from reference TRBV2 and TRBJ2-3, is as follows: EPEVTQTPSHQVTQMGQEVILRCVPISNHLYFYWYRQILGQKVEFLVSFYNNEISEKSEIFDDQFSVERPDGSNFTLKIRSTKLEDSAMYFCASSGPSGSTDTQYFGPGTRLTVL.

This clonotype was counted many times. V and J are TRBV3-1 and TRBJ1-2; D is perhaps TRBD1 (5 bases). V was clipped by 3 bases and J by 1 base, with 12 bases between them. The CDR3 has 15 amino acids. The germline CDR1 and CDR2 sequences are LGHDT and YNNKEL (reference sequence). DNA of the CDR3: TGTGCCAGCAGCCACCTAGGGGTGGATAACTATGGCTACACCTTC. The encoded protein is CASSHLGVDNYGYTF.

CDR3 sequence reads: CASSYGQGARTGELFF. The CDR3 nucleotides are TGTGCCAGCAGTTACGGACAGGGGGCGAGAACCGGGGAGCTGTTTTTT. V gene TRBV6-5 combines with J gene TRBJ2-2; TRBD1 aligns across 11 bases. The CDR3 loop spans 16 amino acids. With 2 bases clipped from V and 5 bases from J, the junction kept 4 bases outside the gene matches. Per the germline V gene, CDR1 is MNHEY and CDR2 is SVGAGI.

Ten or more counts support this clonotype. The CDR3 DNA reads TGTGCCAGCAGCTCTAGCGGGGGGAGGACCTACGAGCAGTACTTC. This sequence encodes CASSSSGGRTYEQYF. The V call is TRBV3-1, the J call TRBJ2-7; 11 bases are shared with TRBD2. CDR3 length equals 15 residues. Losses at the gene ends were 5 bases for V and 2 bases for J; bases not matched to a gene: 5. Germline V CDR1 and CDR2: LGHDT, YNNKEL (reference sequence).

In this sample, this clonotype turned up many times. The chain is built from TRBV12-5 and TRBJ1-2, with D uncertain. Trimming stripped 9 bases from V and 0 bases from J, with 8 bases between. The germline gives CDR1 LGHNT, CDR2 FRNRAP. This CDR3 comprises 12 residues. The CDR3 loop is CASASSNYGYTF. CDR3 nucleotides: TGTGCTAGCGCGTCATCTAACTATGGCTACACCTTC.

This clonotype was seen repeatedly, ten times or more. The chain carries TRBV5-1 and TRBJ1-2, with TRBD1 matching 7 bases. The V gene end was trimmed by 6 bases and the J gene end by 4 bases; junction bases not matched to a gene: 15. The CDR3 is 16 amino acids. The V gene's germline CDR1 is SGHRS and CDR2 YFSETQ. The CDR3 nucleotides read TGCGCCAGCATTCCCGGAGGACAGGCGACAGTCTATGGCTACACCTTC. Translated, it gives CASIPGGQATVYGYTF.

This clonotype occurred many times. This sequence joins TRBV7-2 and TRBJ2-3, with TRBD2 matching 9 bases. The CDR3 sequence is 16 residues long. V lost 6 bases, J lost 4 bases, and 11 bases stayed unmatched. CDR1 and CDR2 (germline): SGHTA, FQGNSA. Here the CDR3 reads CASRTQRGALSDTQYF. CDR3 DNA sequence: TGTGCCAGCAGAACGCAGCGGGGGGCCTTATCAGATACGCAGTATTTT.

J is TRBJ2-2 and V is TRBV12-3 or TRBV12-4; possibly TRBD1 for D (5 bases). The CDR3 sequence is 14 residues long. Trimming took 6 bases from V and 7 from J, leaving 15 bases between them. CDR3 DNA: TGTGCCAGCAGCCCGCGGACAAATGGCGGGGAGCTGTTTTTT. Amino acid sequence: CASSPRTNGGELFF.

This clonotype showed up just a few times. The genes are TRBV12-3 or TRBV12-4 and TRBJ1-4; the D is unclear. V was pared by 2 bases and J by 8 bases, with 15 bases between. This CDR3 comprises 15 residues. The CDR3 DNA is TGTGCCAGCAGTTTAAGTTCGACCGGAGGAGAAAAACTGTTTTTT. It encodes CASSLSSTGGEKLFF.

There are many counts of this clonotype. This chain uses TRBV7-8 with TRBJ1-1, with D unclear. CDR1 is SGHVS and CDR2 is FQNEAQ in the germline V gene. The CDR3 consists of 13 residues. Trimming cost V 3 bases and J 4 bases, with 9 bases left between them. CDR3 coding DNA: TGTGCCAGCAGCTTTAGAGCAGGCACTGAAGCTTTCTTT. Translating it yields CASSFRAGTEAFF.

V gene TRBV7-2 combines with J gene TRBJ1-4, with TRBD1 as a possible D gene (6 bases). The CDR3 totals 15 residues. Germline CDR1 is SGHTA and CDR2 is FQGNSA. Trimming pared 2 bases from V and 8 bases from J, leaving 15 bases between. The CDR3, as DNA: TGTGCCAGCAGCTTATCCCTCGGGGGGGCCGAAAAACTGTTTTTT. Translating gives CASSLSLGGAEKLFF.

This clonotype was picked up many times. The chain uses TRBV30 and TRBJ1-6; TRBD1 aligns across 7 bases. The CDR3 totals 16 residues. J gave up 8 bases and V 0 bases, and 10 bases lay outside the gene matches. Germline loops: CDR1 GTSNPN, CDR2 SVGIG (reference sequence). The CDR3 DNA reads TGTGCCTGGAGTGTTCGAGGCGGGACAGACCATTCACCCCTCCACTTT. Translation: CAWSVRGGTDHSPLHF.

This clonotype showed up just a few times. V and J are TRBV10-3 and TRBJ2-3; D not certain. Trimming removed 0 bases at V and 5 bases at J, with 18 bases between. This CDR3 is 17 amino acids long. Germline lookup yields CDR1 ENHRY and CDR2 SYGVKD. CDR3 in DNA: TGTGCCATCAGTGAGTCACAGTTGGACCAAAGGCGAGATACGCAGTATTTT. It codes for CAISESQLDQRRDTQYF.

This clonotype appeared a few times. The chain couples TRBV7-2 to TRBJ2-3; 10 nucleotides line up with TRBD2. The CDR3 runs to 15 residues. Germline values: CDR1 SGHTA, CDR2 FQGNSA. V gave up 1 base and J gave up 5 bases; unmatched junction bases: 3. The CDR3 DNA reads TGTGCCAGCAGCTTAGGAGCTAGCGGGGGAGATACGCAGTATTTT. It encodes CASSLGASGGDTQYF.

The V gene is TRBV7-7, the J gene TRBJ2-3; 9 bases match TRBD2. V lost 3 bases and J lost 3; bases outside the gene matches: 1. The CDR3 sequence is 14 residues long. CDR1 and CDR2 from the germline V gene are SSHAT and FNYEAQ (reference sequence). The CDR3 DNA reads as TGTGCCAGCAGCTTTACTAGCGGGACAGATACGCAGTATTTT. Its translation is CASSFTSGTDTQYF.

This clonotype was found a few times. The gene calls are TRBV6-5 and TRBJ1-2; D ambiguous. Germline-derived CDR1 and CDR2 are MNHEY and SVGAGI. This CDR3 spans 12 amino acids. V was trimmed by 6 bases and J by 6 bases, leaving 11 bases between them. DNA for the CDR3: TGTGCCAGCAGAAAAGGGTCCCATGGCTACACCTTC. This encodes CASRKGSHGYTF.

This chain links TRBV6-2 or TRBV6-3 with TRBJ2-7; D is undetermined. Trimming took off 0 bases at V and 9 bases at J, with 12 bases between the two ends. Germline CDR1 and CDR2: MNHEY and SVGEGT. CDR3 length: 13 residues. This chain's CDR3 is CASSYSSPPRQYF. For the CDR3, the DNA is TGTGCCAGCAGTTACTCCTCCCCACCTCGGCAGTACTTC.

The chain employs TRBV9 and TRBJ2-3; 7 nucleotides line up with TRBD1. Germline CDR1 is SGDLS and CDR2 is YYNGEE. The CDR3 contains 12 residues. The V and J ends lost 3 bases and 5 bases, in that order; junction bases with no gene match: 0. The CDR3 protein is CASSGQGDTQYF. DNA for the CDR3: TGTGCCAGCAGCGGACAGGGAGATACGCAGTATTTT.

This clonotype was detected many times. The V gene is TRBV5-1, the J gene TRBJ1-6, with D unresolved. Per germline, CDR1 SGHRS and CDR2 YFSETQ. CDR3 length equals 15 residues. The V end was cut by 0 bases, the J end by 6 bases, with 10 bases between. The CDR3 nucleotides read TGCGCCAGCAGCTTGGGACTTCCCTCTAATTCACCCCTCCACTTT. Amino acid sequence: CASSLGLPSNSPLHF.

For this clonotype: A read error may be the cause here, since a much bigger clone is one base away. V is TRBV18 and J is TRBJ2-7; 7 nucleotides line up with TRBD1. Germline V gene data show CDR1 as KGHSH and CDR2 as LQKENI. This CDR3 comprises 13 residues. In nucleotides, the CDR3 is TGTGTCAGCTCAGGGACAGAGCCCTACGAGCAGTACTTC. It yields the protein CVSSGTEPYEQYF.

The chain joins TRBV12-3 or TRBV12-4 to TRBJ1-3; possibly TRBD1 for D (6 bases). The CDR3 runs 14 residues. V was pared by 7 bases and J by 2 bases, with 12 bases between. This CDR3 is CASTSQGTGNTIYF. The CDR3 bases are TGTGCCAGCACCTCACAGGGCACTGGAAACACCATATATTTT.

This clonotype is medium-sized by share. The chain combines TRBV7-3 with TRBJ2-1; no clear D. Trimming cost V 5 bases and J 4 bases, with 9 bases left between them. This CDR3 is 13 amino acids long. Germline CDR1 is SGHTA and CDR2 is FQGTGA. The CDR3 nucleotides are TGTGCCAGCAGCCCCTCAGCTTACAATGAGCAGTTCTTC. Residues: CASSPSAYNEQFF.

This clonotype showed up just a few times. This likely comes from a read error, as the CDR3 has no conserved phenylalanine or tryptophan at its end. The genes are TRBV24-1 and TRBJ1-2; D call uncertain. Germline-derived CDR1 and CDR2 are KGHDR and SFDVKD. Trimming left V 3 bases short and J 5 bases short, with 15 bases between. The CDR3 runs 15 residues. CDR3 sequence (DNA): TGTGCCACCAGTGATCCTATCACCGGTAATTATGGCTACACCTCC. It translates to CATSDPITGNYGYTS.

Ten or more counts support this clonotype. The chain links TRBV7-2 to TRBJ2-2; 7 positions agree with TRBD1. The ends lost 0 bases at V and 4 bases at J; junction bases unmatched: 8. CDR1 is SGHTA and CDR2 is FQGNSA in the germline V gene. The CDR3 runs to 17 residues. DNA of the CDR3: TGTGCCAGCAGCTTAGCGTCGACAGGGAGCCGCACCGGGGAGCTGTTTTTT. This sequence encodes CASSLASTGSRTGELFF.

This clonotype was detected ten times or more. The chain's CDR3 is CASSPGTAETQYF. In DNA, the CDR3 is TGTGCCAGCAGCCCCGGGACTGCAGAGACCCAGTACTTC. The chain has TRBV4-2 and TRBJ2-5; maybe TRBD2 (6 bases). The germline CDR1 and CDR2 sequences are LGHNA and YNFKEQ. The CDR3 is 13 residues long. V gave up 4 bases and J gave up 4 bases, with 10 bases separating them.